Below are 17 T cell receptor beta chains sequenced from a single sample in a study of cytomegalovirus exposure and HLA in healthy donors. PCR involved 60 Vbeta and 13 Jbeta primers. Sequencing was performed with immunoSEQ multiplex PCR; in TCRdb, only in-frame clones are kept and a portion is missing. The repertoire has 150,000 or so clones, approximately 80% of them found once; the top ten carry about an eighth. The sample comprised PBMCs. These receptors all come from a man in his forties in good health and CMV-seropositive.

The V gene is TRBV7-3, the J gene TRBJ2-7; D is possibly TRBD2 (6 bases). CDR3 length: 14 residues. Germline V gives CDR1 SGHTA, CDR2 FQGTGA. V lost 5 bases to trimming and J lost 0 bases, with 11 bases between them. CDR3 in amino acids: CASSPGRGSYEQYF. The CDR3 region has the DNA TGTGCCAGCAGCCCCGGGCGGGGCTCCTACGAGCAGTACTTC.

V usage is TRBV5-1 and J usage is TRBJ1-4; 7 bases line up with TRBD1. Germline V gene data show CDR1 as SGHRS and CDR2 as YFSETQ. The CDR3 has 16 amino acids. V gave up 0 bases and J gave up 8 bases; unmatched junction bases: 10. CDR3 in DNA: TGCGCCAGCAGCTTGGAAGGGGCGGCAGGGGGAGAAAAACTGTTTTTT. Residues: CASSLEGAAGGEKLFF.

The V gene is TRBV30, the J gene TRBJ2-7; 7 bases match TRBD2. CDR1 is GTSNPN and CDR2 is SVGIG in the germline V gene (reference sequence). The ends lost 1 base at V and 2 bases at J; junction bases unmatched: 5. The CDR3 consists of 14 residues. The CDR3 sequence is CAWSGGDYPYEQYF. CDR3 DNA: TGTGCCTGGAGTGGTGGGGACTATCCCTACGAGCAGTACTTC.

This clone occurred once. This chain links TRBV5-6 with TRBJ2-5, with 7 bases matching TRBD2. Germline CDR1 reads SGHDT; CDR2 reads YYEEEE. The CDR3 covers 14 residues. The junction had 8 bases not matched to a gene; V was cut back by 4 bases and J by 5 bases. CDR3 sequence: CASSGEGRVETQYF. Here the CDR3 DNA reads TGTGCCAGCAGCGGGGAGGGCAGGGTGGAGACCCAGTACTTC.

This sequence joins TRBV5-1 and TRBJ2-7; 13 bases line up with TRBD2. The V gene's germline CDR1 is SGHRS and CDR2 YFSETQ. This CDR3 spans 16 amino acids. V was clipped by 4 bases and J by 6 bases; unmatched bases: 10. The CDR3 region is CASSIGPGLAGSEQYF. The CDR3 DNA follows: TGCGCCAGCAGCATAGGGCCGGGACTAGCGGGAAGCGAGCAGTACTTC.

This clone was observed a single time. V and J are TRBV29-1 and TRBJ2-1; TRBD2 aligns across 12 bases. This CDR3 spans 11 amino acids. The V segment lost 7 bases and the J segment 9 bases; nucleotides outside the gene matches: 1. The germline gives CDR1 SQVTM, CDR2 ANQGSEA. The CDR3 spells CSASGRVEQFF. CDR3 DNA: TGCAGCGCTAGCGGGAGGGTTGAGCAGTTCTTC.

This clone was seen once. The V gene is TRBV29-1, the J gene TRBJ2-2; perhaps TRBD2 as D (7 bases). Germline V gives CDR1 SQVTM, CDR2 ANQGSEA. The ends were cut back, 5 bases at V and 5 bases at J, with 12 bases in the middle. The CDR3 is 13 residues long. The CDR3 protein is CSVRGGATGELFF. Written as DNA, the CDR3 is TGCAGCGTTAGGGGGGGGGCGACCGGGGAGCTGTTTTTT.

The rearrangement joins TRBV19 to TRBJ2-1; 8 nucleotides agree with TRBD2. The V and J ends lost 7 bases and 2 bases, in that order; junction bases with no gene match: 4. The length of the CDR3 is 14 residues. From germline, CDR1 is LNHDA and CDR2 SQIVND (reference sequence). For the CDR3, the DNA is TGTGCCAGTAAGCGGGAGTCCACCTACAATGAGCAGTTCTTC. This translates into CASKRESTYNEQFF.

On this clone: The same CDR3 is also encoded by other DNA sequences in this sample. The chain employs TRBV7-9 and TRBJ1-4, with TRBD1 matching 9 bases. V lost 4 bases to trimming and J lost 8 bases; unmatched junction nucleotides: 5. Germline-derived CDR1 and CDR2 are SEHNR and FQNEAQ (reference sequence). This CDR3 has 14 amino acids. The CDR3 DNA reads as TGTGCCAGCAGCTCGGGACAGGGTAGAGAAAAACTGTTTTTT. The encoded protein is CASSSGQGREKLFF.

In this sample, this clone turned up once. The J gene is TRBJ1-1, the V gene TRBV11-2; 8 bases match TRBD1. J lost 6 bases, V lost 5 bases, and 11 bases had no gene match. The CDR3 spans 15 residues. Germline V CDR1 and CDR2: SGHAT, FQNNGV. CDR3 DNA sequence: TGTGCCAGCAGCCCGGGCCCCGACAGGGGATCTGAAGCTTTCTTT. Its protein product is CASSPGPDRGSEAFF.

As DNA, the CDR3 is TGTGCCAGCTCGGCGGGAGCTGGGGACTATAGCACAGATACGCAGTATTTT. Residues: CASSAGAGDYSTDTQYF. The V gene is TRBV18, the J gene TRBJ2-3, with 7 bases identical to TRBD2. The trim removed 6 bases at V and 0 bases at J, leaving 12 bases unmatched. The germline V gene has CDR1 KGHSH and CDR2 LQKENI. The CDR3 loop spans 17 amino acids.

This chain links TRBV5-4 with TRBJ2-7, with a tentative D call TRBD2 (6 bases). Germline V lookup: CDR1 SGHNT, CDR2 YYREEE (reference sequence). The CDR3 is made up of 15 amino acids. The germline V and J ends were trimmed by 3 bases and 0 bases, with 13 bases remaining between them. The CDR3 bases are TGTGCCAGCAGCTCCGGGACTTCCCTCTCCTACGAGCAGTACTTC. It yields the protein CASSSGTSLSYEQYF.

This clone was seen only a few times. This chain uses TRBV10-3 with TRBJ2-2; TRBD1 matches 7 bases. The V segment lost 6 bases and the J segment 3 bases; nucleotides outside the gene matches: 4. The CDR3 runs 14 residues. CDR1 and CDR2 from the germline V gene are ENHRY and SYGVKD. This chain's CDR3 is CAIRGTAHTGELFF. As DNA, the CDR3 is TGTGCCATCAGGGGGACAGCTCACACCGGGGAGCTGTTTTTT.

This clone has a single count. CDR3 amino acids: CASTGLAGLYEQYF. CDR3 bases: TGTGCCAGCACCGGACTAGCGGGCCTCTACGAGCAGTACTTC. This sequence joins TRBV6-1 and TRBJ2-7; 11 bases map to TRBD2. J gave up 3 bases and V 7 bases, and 5 bases lay outside the gene matches. Per germline, CDR1 MNHNS and CDR2 SASEGT. This CDR3 spans 14 amino acids.

This sequence joins TRBV10-1 and TRBJ2-1; 8 bases are shared with TRBD1. Unmatched junction bases numbered 3, after V lost 5 bases and J lost 3 bases. The length of the CDR3 is 14 residues. Germline lookup yields CDR1 WNHNN and CDR2 SYGVQD (reference sequence). CDR3 bases: TGCGCCAGCAGTCGTGGACAGGGCTACAATGAGCAGTTCTTC. Amino acid sequence: CASSRGQGYNEQFF.

V gene TRBV11-2 combines with J gene TRBJ1-5, with 9 bases that match TRBD1. Germline lookup yields CDR1 SGHAT and CDR2 FQNNGV. V lost 0 bases, J lost 5 bases, and 2 bases stayed unmatched. The CDR3 is 15 amino acids. The CDR3 here is CASSLEGQGYQPQHF. CDR3 nucleotide sequence: TGTGCCAGCAGCTTAGAGGGACAGGGTTATCAGCCCCAGCATTTT.

The chain couples TRBV9 to TRBJ1-1, with TRBD1 matching over 7 bases. CDR1 SGDLS and CDR2 YYNGEE come from the germline V gene. The CDR3 contains 17 residues. V was clipped by 4 bases and J by 3 bases; unmatched bases: 15. The CDR3 sequence is CASSPRQGIPVDTEAFF. The DNA for the CDR3 is TGTGCCAGCAGCCCCCGACAGGGAATCCCGGTCGACACTGAAGCTTTCTTT. Using reference TRBV9 and TRBJ1-1 for the parts outside the CDR3, the full variable domain is DSGVTQTPKHLITATGQRVTLRCSPRSGDLSVYWYQQSLDQGLQFLIQYYNGEERAKGNILERFSAQQFPDLHSELNLSSLELGDSALYFCASSPRQGIPVDTEAFFGQGTRLTVV.